The 9 T cell receptor beta chains presented below share a single source sample, sequenced in a study of blood T cells in healthy people across ages. A second PCR, run for roughly 7 to 12 cycles, used a sample-barcoded 5' primer plus a J-beta primer mix. TCRdb used MiXCR to reprocess the 5' RACE reads, holding one entry per CDR3 protein. Of 1.5 million to 2 million distinct CDR3 sequences in the sample, roughly 43% were seen once. Sequencing input: blood. The origin of the receptors is a human donor in good health.

The gene calls are TRBV29-1 and TRBJ2-5, with D tentatively TRBD2 (5 bases). The CDR3 spans 16 residues. Looked up from germline, CDR1 is SQVTM and CDR2 is ANQGSEA. Trimming left V 0 bases short and J 4 bases short, with 18 bases between. The CDR3 nucleotides are TGCAGCGTTGAAGACGGGAAAAAGGACCGTCGAGAGACCCAGTACTTC. This sequence encodes CSVEDGKKDRRETQYF.

This clonotype was seen a few times. The chain is built from TRBV20-1 and TRBJ2-5, with 10 bases identical to TRBD2. Germline V gene sequence: CDR1 DFQATT, CDR2 SNEGSKA (reference sequence). The CDR3 has 18 amino acids. The ends lost 8 bases at V and 5 bases at J; junction bases unmatched: 23. The CDR3 loop is CSTRRAGLAGVLGETQYF. In DNA, the CDR3 is TGCAGTACCCGAAGGGCGGGTCTAGCGGGGGTCTTAGGGGAGACCCAGTACTTC.

This chain connects TRBV29-1 to TRBJ1-4; no reliable D call. There are 15 residues in the CDR3. V was shortened by 0 bases and J by 7 bases, with 15 bases between the two germline ends. CDR1 and CDR2 from the germline V gene are SQVTM and ANQGSEA. CDR3 region: CSVEDRPYSGEKLFF. The DNA for the CDR3 is TGCAGCGTTGAAGATCGTCCCTATTCCGGTGAAAAACTGTTTTTT.

This clonotype occurred a few times. This chain joins TRBV20-1 and TRBJ2-7; D may be TRBD2 (5 bases). Germline CDR1 DFQATT, CDR2 SNEGSKA (reference sequence). The germline V and J ends were trimmed by 3 bases and 5 bases, with 14 bases remaining between them. The CDR3 has 13 residues. The CDR3 DNA is TGCAGTGCTAGCGGCGGGTACGTGCACGAGCAGTACTTC. It specifies CSASGGYVHEQYF.

V usage is TRBV7-2 and J usage is TRBJ2-1, with 9 bases fitting TRBD2. CDR3 length: 16 amino acids. V shed 4 bases and J 3 bases; nucleotides not matched to a gene: 7. The germline V gene encodes CDR1 SGHTA and CDR2 FQGNSA. The CDR3 protein is CASSWRRGGVYNEQFF. The CDR3, as DNA: TGTGCCAGCAGCTGGCGGCGCGGGGGGGTCTACAATGAGCAGTTCTTC.

The sample holds a few counts of this clonotype. The CDR3 loop reads CASSLYGGAEETQYF. In DNA, the CDR3 is TGTGCCAGCAGCTTGTACGGGGGGGCGGAGGAGACCCAGTACTTC. The chain carries TRBV7-3 and TRBJ2-5; 8 nucleotides align to TRBD2. V shed 3 bases and J 5 bases; nucleotides not matched to a gene: 8. Germline CDR1 reads SGHTA; CDR2 reads FQGTGA. This CDR3 contains 15 residues.

The chain carries TRBV5-1 and TRBJ1-6; perhaps TRBD1 as D (5 bases). CDR1 and CDR2 (germline): SGHRS, YFSETQ. The CDR3 has 17 amino acids. Trimming removed 3 bases at V and 7 bases at J, with 20 bases between. As DNA, the CDR3 is TGCGCCAGCAGCTCCTGGGGGTCTGCAGCGACAAATTCACCCCTCCACTTT. Encoded protein: CASSSWGSAATNSPLHF.

This clonotype was recorded once. This chain joins TRBV5-1 and TRBJ2-5; weak D call: TRBD1 (6 bases). The V gene lost 6 bases and the J gene lost 5 bases, with 11 bases spanning the gap. Per the germline V gene, CDR1 is SGHRS and CDR2 is YFSETQ. There are 12 residues in the CDR3. As DNA, the CDR3 is TGCGCCAGCACAGGGGACGGGGAGACCCAGTACTTC. It specifies CASTGDGETQYF.

The chain has TRBV7-3 and TRBJ2-1, with 9 nucleotides matching TRBD1. The germline gives CDR1 SGHTA, CDR2 FQGTGA. The CDR3 runs to 15 residues. The V segment lost 3 bases and the J segment 4 bases; nucleotides outside the gene matches: 4. CDR3 region: CASSFLGQGYNEQFF. The CDR3 DNA reads TGTGCCAGCAGCTTCCTGGGACAGGGTTACAATGAGCAGTTCTTC.